Described below is a single T cell receptor beta chain sequence and its context. No antigen is known for it. Qualities for individual bases were not recorded, and no much larger clone is one base off. Genomic DNA was extracted from sorted cells for sequencing of the TCRbeta CDR3 region. The immunoSEQ Assay was used for sequencing of TCRbeta CDR3 regions. TCRdb limited this immuneACCESS table to in-frame rearrangements with V and J called. A share of clones is missing; checked studies link under half to unresolved V genes, and the rest is unexplained. The table for this sample lists more than 80,000 clones; 90% of them were counted only once. The ten most abundant clones make up around 0.48% of the sample. This record comes from a study of OX40 agonist ivuxolimab in advanced cancers. Some background on the complete study: Ivuxolimab was a fully human IgG2 agonistic monoclonal antibody targeting the costimulatory receptor OX40 (CD134). Intravenous ivuxolimab was administered to patients every 2 weeks at six dose levels: 0.01, 0.1, 0.3, 1.5, 3 and 10 mg/kg. Of the approximately 54 patients in dose escalation, around 20 had hepatocellular carcinoma, about 15 had melanoma, 9 had renal cell carcinoma and 9 had head and neck cancer. In the dose-escalation cohort, 70% to 85% of patients were male, and the mean age was approximately 55 years, with a range of about 20 to 79. Prior anti-PD-1, anti-PD-L1 or anti-CTLA-4 therapy was permitted, and checkpoint inhibitors had been received by about 44% of dose-escalation patients. Partial responses occurred in three dose-escalation patients: two with cutaneous melanoma and one with hepatocellular carcinoma. The purpose of peripheral TCRbeta sequencing was to test whether ivuxolimab changed TCR sequence diversity and led to clonal T-cell expansion. The paper reports the monotherapy dose-escalation portion (N of about 54 patients) of the phase I ivuxolimab trial. What the work shows at the level of the full study, not this receptor alone: In partial responders in the 0.1-3.0 mg/kg groups, normalized peripheral clonal expansion was found to be among the lowest, especially among CD8+ T cells. Clonal expansion of both CD4+ and CD8+ blood T cells was observed from baseline to week 6 at doses 0.1 to 3.0 mg/kg. Low levels of normalized T-cell clonal expansion were also seen in some patients who did not respond. The antigen specificity of the peripheral T cells that underwent clonal expansion was not determined. After ivuxolimab, more expanded clones were found on average in CD8+ T cells than in CD4+ T cells.

The trial excluded patients who had a history of autoimmune disease or were on systemic immunosuppression. Peripheral blood for TCR sequencing was collected from all dose cohorts at baseline, on cycle 4 day 1, and on cycle 7 day 1. Samples were obtained from an open-label, multicenter, first-in-human phase I dose-escalation trial of ivuxolimab. Adults with locally advanced or metastatic melanoma, renal cell, hepatocellular, or head and neck squamous cell carcinoma were enrolled in the trial. Before TCR sequencing, CD4+ T cells and CD8+ T cells from peripheral blood were sorted into separate populations. CDR1 and CDR2 were assigned from the germline V gene (reference sequence) as SGHAT and FQDESV. V sheds 8 bases and J sheds 8 bases, leaving 15 bases between their ends. The CDR3 has 13 amino acids, counting the end cysteine and phenylalanine. Here the CDR3 DNA is all that survives: 39 bases in frame from base 1.

Sequenced here: CD4+ or CD8+ T cells sorted from blood, sampled in a trial of the OX40 agonist ivuxolimab. The sequence is built from TRBV11-1 and TRBJ1-4, with no reliable assignment of the D segment. The TCR was taken from an adult with an advanced solid tumor such as melanoma, head and neck, liver or kidney cancer. DNA sequence: TGTGCCAGCGCGGGAGGAGGCCGGGAAAAACTGTTTTTT. Translated, this gives CASAGGGREKLFF.